These 8 T cell receptor beta chains share one sample of origin, sequenced in a study of identical twins. TCRdb reprocessed the 5' RACE reads with MiXCR, giving one entry per CDR3 protein. The sample carries some 760,000 distinct CDR3 sequences, roughly 18% recorded once. These same records also appear under a second study, on T cells expressing NK-cell markers.

The source material was PBMCs. The receptors come from a woman aged 18-29 years in good health.

This clonotype was counted only a few times. The gene calls are TRBV6-5 and TRBJ1-2, with D unresolved. Trimming removed 10 bases at V and 7 bases at J, with 16 bases between. This CDR3 has 12 residues. The germline CDR1 and CDR2 sequences are MNHEY and SVGAGI. The CDR3 DNA sequence: TGTGCCACCTCGGACGGAGTCCGTGGCTACACCTTC. Protein product: CATSDGVRGYTF.

J is TRBJ2-5 and V is TRBV12-3 or TRBV12-4; TRBD1 or TRBD2 may be the D gene (5 bases each). This CDR3 comprises 16 residues. The ends were cut back, 4 bases at V and 2 bases at J, with 17 bases in the middle. CDR3 sequence reads: CASSSRGRGLQETQYF. CDR3 sequence (DNA): TGTGCCAGCAGTTCTAGGGGTAGAGGACTTCAAGAGACCCAGTACTTC.

The chain links TRBV29-1 to TRBJ2-1; possibly TRBD1 for D (6 bases). V was shortened by 0 bases and J by 7 bases, with 19 bases between the two germline ends. Germline lookup yields CDR1 SQVTM and CDR2 ANQGSEA. The CDR3 has 16 residues. CDR3 in DNA: TGCAGCGTTGAAGATCCTAGGTGGGGGACACTAAATGAGCAGTTCTTC. Translated: CSVEDPRWGTLNEQFF.

The V call is TRBV18, the J call TRBJ2-3, with D possibly being TRBD2 (5 bases). Germline V CDR1 and CDR2: KGHSH, LQKENI. V was pared by 1 base and J by 2 bases, with 7 bases between. The CDR3 runs to 14 residues. The CDR3 region is CASSPLGDTDTQYF. The DNA of the CDR3 is TGTGCCAGCTCACCACTCGGGGACACAGATACGCAGTATTTT.

This sequence joins TRBV7-9 and TRBJ2-7; 10 bases agree with TRBD1. The CDR3 has 12 residues. Germline lookup yields CDR1 SEHNR and CDR2 FQNEAQ (reference sequence). V was clipped by 6 bases and J by 7 bases; unmatched bases: 3. CDR3 sequence: CASRPDRGEQYF. CDR3 DNA: TGTGCCAGCAGACCGGACAGGGGGGAGCAGTACTTC.

J is TRBJ2-3 and V is TRBV24-1; D is unresolved. This CDR3 spans 15 amino acids. Trimming cost V 3 bases and J 2 bases, with 11 bases left between them. Germline V gene sequence: CDR1 KGHDR, CDR2 SFDVKD. CDR3 DNA sequence: TGTGCCACCAGTGATCCCGGACGGGCCACAGATACGCAGTATTTT. This encodes CATSDPGRATDTQYF.

V is TRBV7-9 and J is TRBJ2-3; a possible D gene is TRBD2 (6 bases). V shed 5 bases and J shed 2 bases, with 14 bases lying between them. Germline V gene data show CDR1 as SEHNR and CDR2 as FQNEAQ (reference sequence). The CDR3 sequence is 15 residues long. Written as DNA, the CDR3 is TGTGCCAGCAGCAACCGGGACTCTTTCACAGATACGCAGTATTTT. It specifies CASSNRDSFTDTQYF. The entire variable domain, with the rest obtained from reference TRBV7-9 and TRBJ2-3, is as follows: DTGVSQNPRHKITKRGQNVTFRCDPISEHNRLYWYRQTLGQGPEFLTYFQNEAQLEKSRLLSDRFSAERPKGSFSTLEIQRTEQGDSAMYLCASSNRDSFTDTQYFGPGTRLTVL.

The J gene is TRBJ2-1, the V gene TRBV20-1, with 11 bases lining up with TRBD2. In germline, CDR1 is DFQATT, CDR2 SNEGSKA (reference sequence). J gave up 2 bases and V 3 bases, and 3 bases lay outside the gene matches. The CDR3 length is 15 residues. CDR3 sequence (DNA): TGCAGTGCTAGTTTTAGCGGGGGGGCCTACAATGAGCAGTTCTTC. Translated: CSASFSGGAYNEQFF.